These 24 T cell receptor beta chains originate from one sample sequenced in a study of CXCR3-negative and CXCR3-positive naive CD8 T cells. 5' RACE with UMI labels generated the TRB cDNA libraries. No DNA is given; TCRdb re-called the 5' RACE reads and lists each CDR3 protein once. The sample totals around 81,000 distinct CDR3 sequences. The sample comprised naive CXCR3- CD8+ T cells from blood. The subset is: CD45RO-CCR7+CD27+CD95- naive CD8+ T cells lacking CXCR3 (TNR3-). These receptors all come from a human donor in good health. Some clones in this sample may be carry-over from other donors' samples.

The chain links TRBV12-3 or TRBV12-4 to TRBJ2-7. The CDR3 sequence is 13 residues long. The CDR3 loop is CASSLAGGNEQYF.

The chain employs TRBV28 and TRBJ2-2. This CDR3 is built from 14 residues. Germline V gene data show CDR1 as MDHEN and CDR2 as SYDVKM. The CDR3 loop reads CASATRTNTGELFF.

The chain joins TRBV6-2 or TRBV6-3 to TRBJ1-1. This CDR3 comprises 13 residues. The V gene's germline CDR1 is MNHEY and CDR2 SVGEGT. CDR3 residues: CASKSGLTTEAFF.

This sequence joins TRBV5-5 and TRBJ2-1; TCRdb calls TRBD2, which cannot be checked without DNA. CDR1 and CDR2 (germline): SGHKS, YYEKEE (reference sequence). The CDR3 has 17 amino acids. This CDR3 is CASSAGLAGGPGNEQFF.

The chain joins TRBV7-3 to TRBJ2-3. There are 13 residues in the CDR3. CDR1 and CDR2 from the germline V gene are SGHTA and FQGTGA. The CDR3 reads CASSPLGTDTQYF.

The rearrangement uses TRBV29-1 and TRBJ2-7. The CDR3 loop spans 12 amino acids. Germline loops: CDR1 SQVTM, CDR2 ANQGSEA. CDR3 sequence reads: CSVEAPGIEQYF.

The genes are TRBV5-1 and TRBJ2-7. The germline CDR1 and CDR2 sequences are SGHRS and YFSETQ. This CDR3 has 19 amino acids. The CDR3 sequence: CASSVGSAFARLSSYEQYF.

The chain employs TRBV7-2 and TRBJ2-2; the D gene TCRdb calls, TRBD1, cannot be checked with no DNA. The CDR3 loop spans 14 amino acids. CDR1 SGHTA and CDR2 FQGNSA come from the germline V gene. The CDR3 loop is CASSTWDTPGELFF. Looking up the rest from reference TRBV7-2 and TRBJ2-2 gives the full variable domain: GAGVSQSPSNKVTEKGKDVELRCDPISGHTALYWYRQSLGQGLEFLIYFQGNSAPDKSGLPSDRFSAERTGGSVSTLTIQRTQQEDSAVYLCASSTWDTPGELFFGEGSRLTVL.

The rearrangement joins TRBV7-9 to TRBJ2-2. The CDR3 runs 13 residues. Germline CDR1 reads SEHNR; CDR2 reads FQNEAQ (reference sequence). This CDR3 is CASSPLTTGELFF.

This chain uses TRBV28 with TRBJ2-7; the D gene TCRdb calls, TRBD1, cannot be checked with no DNA. The CDR3 is made up of 12 amino acids. CDR1 and CDR2 from the germline V gene are MDHEN and SYDVKM. The CDR3 sequence: CASRDRFYEQYF.

The CDR3 sequence: CASSLAFTSGFNEQFF. The chain joins TRBV7-6 to TRBJ2-1; TCRdb's D gene call, TRBD2, goes unchecked for lack of DNA. There are 16 residues in the CDR3. The germline CDR1 and CDR2 sequences are SGHVS and FNYEAQ. Combining the CDR3 with reference TRBV7-6 and TRBJ2-1 gives the whole variable domain GAGVSQSPRYKVTKRGQDVALRCDPISGHVSLYWYRQALGQGPEFLTYFNYEAQQDKSGLPNDRFSAERPEGSISTLTIQRTEQRDSAMYRCASSLAFTSGFNEQFFGPGTRLTVL.

This chain's CDR3 is CASSPRQEKMNTEAFF. The chain is built from TRBV10-1 and TRBJ1-1; the TRBD1 assignment by TCRdb is unverifiable without DNA. Germline loops: CDR1 WNHNN, CDR2 SYGVQD (reference sequence). CDR3 length: 16 amino acids.

The rearrangement joins TRBV5-1 to TRBJ2-3. This CDR3 spans 17 amino acids. Germline assignment: CDR1 SGHRS and CDR2 YFSETQ. The CDR3 sequence: CASSWRLSGRSTDTQYF.

V gene TRBV20-1 combines with J gene TRBJ2-5; as DNA is missing, the TRBD2 call by TCRdb cannot be tested. The V gene's germline CDR1 is DFQATT and CDR2 SNEGSKA (reference sequence). This CDR3 region has 15 residues. The CDR3 spells CSARQGVLAGETQYF.

The rearrangement links TRBV4-1 to TRBJ2-7; TCRdb calls TRBD1, which cannot be checked without DNA. The CDR3 is 14 amino acids. The germline gives CDR1 MGHRA, CDR2 YSYEKL. The CDR3 is CASSQEGDGYEQYF.

The chain recombines TRBV5-8 with TRBJ2-3; the D gene TCRdb calls, TRBD2, cannot be checked with no DNA. The CDR3 spans 16 residues. Germline V lookup: CDR1 SGHTS, CDR2 YDEGEE. Here the CDR3 reads CASSSGTSGSGDTQYF.

The rearrangement joins TRBV7-3 to TRBJ2-1; TCRdb indicates TRBD1, and absent DNA this call remains unverified. The CDR3 covers 16 residues. Germline V gene sequence: CDR1 SGHTA, CDR2 FQGTGA. This CDR3 is CASSLFPGQGFGEQFF.

V gene TRBV4-3 combines with J gene TRBJ2-7. Germline V gene sequence: CDR1 LGHNA, CDR2 YSLEER. The CDR3 runs 14 residues. CDR3 loop: CASSQERLAYEKYF.

The chain links TRBV21-1 to TRBJ2-7; TCRdb reports TRBD1, a call that lacks DNA to check it against. TRBV21-1 is a pseudogene. The CDR3 is made up of 20 amino acids. The CDR3 reads CASSKEKGRAGSGPYYEQYF.

The chain combines TRBV29-1 with TRBJ2-7; TCRdb proposes TRBD2, but this gene call is untestable without DNA. The CDR3 is 13 amino acids. Germline-derived CDR1 and CDR2 are SQVTM and ANQGSEA. CDR3 protein: CSVEGSGPYEQYF.

The CDR3 loop reads CASSLEGSYNEQFF. The chain couples TRBV7-8 to TRBJ2-1. Germline-derived CDR1 and CDR2 are SGHVS and FQNEAQ. The CDR3 is made up of 14 amino acids. The whole variable domain, filled in from reference TRBV7-8 and TRBJ2-1, reads GAGVSQSPRYKVAKRGQDVALRCDPISGHVSLFWYQQALGQGPEFLTYFQNEAQLDKSGLPSDRFFAERPEGSVSTLKIQRTQQEDSAVYLCASSLEGSYNEQFFGPGTRLTVL.

J is TRBJ2-3 and V is TRBV28; no DNA is available, so the TRBD1 call from TCRdb remains unchecked. The CDR3 has 20 amino acids. The germline V gene has CDR1 MDHEN and CDR2 SYDVKM. The CDR3: CASSFFRDRVDPHGTDTQYF.

The chain combines TRBV19 with TRBJ1-1; the D gene TCRdb calls, TRBD1, cannot be checked with no DNA. The CDR3 totals 14 residues. CDR1 and CDR2 from the germline V gene are LNHDA and SQIVND (reference sequence). CDR3 residues: CASSIQQGNTEAFF.

V is TRBV6-2 or TRBV6-3 and J is TRBJ2-7; TCRdb names TRBD2, which stays unverified in the absence of DNA. The CDR3 runs to 11 residues. CDR1 is MNHEY, CDR2 SVGEGT, per germline. This chain's CDR3 is CATASLYEQYF.